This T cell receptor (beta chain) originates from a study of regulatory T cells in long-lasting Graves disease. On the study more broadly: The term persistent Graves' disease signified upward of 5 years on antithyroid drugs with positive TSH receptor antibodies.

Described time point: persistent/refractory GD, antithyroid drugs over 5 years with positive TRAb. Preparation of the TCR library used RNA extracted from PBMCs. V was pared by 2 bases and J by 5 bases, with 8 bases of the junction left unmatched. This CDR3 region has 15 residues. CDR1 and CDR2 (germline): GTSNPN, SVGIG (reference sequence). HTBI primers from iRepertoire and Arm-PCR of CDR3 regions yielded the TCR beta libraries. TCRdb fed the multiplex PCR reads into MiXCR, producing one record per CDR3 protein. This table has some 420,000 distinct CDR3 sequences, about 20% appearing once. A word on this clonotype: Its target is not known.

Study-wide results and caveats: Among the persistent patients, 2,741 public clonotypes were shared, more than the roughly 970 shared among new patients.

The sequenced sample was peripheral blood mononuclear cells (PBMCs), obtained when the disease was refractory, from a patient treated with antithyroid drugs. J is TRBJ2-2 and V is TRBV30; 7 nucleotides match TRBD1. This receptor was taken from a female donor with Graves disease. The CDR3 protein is CAWSSPGTVTGELFF. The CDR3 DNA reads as TGTGCCTGGAGTTCCCCCGGGACAGTAACCGGGGAGCTGTTTTTT.